A selection of T cell receptor beta chains follows, all from one sample in a study of blood T cell repertoires in COVID-19. This table comes from immunoSEQ multiplex PCR, and its TCRdb copy is limited to in-frame clones, with some not included. The profile shows under 250,000 clones, 80% to 90% of them singletons. Sequencing input: PBMCs or T cells enriched from blood (not recorded which). These receptor sequences come from a woman between 40 and 55 years old who had been exposed to COVID-19. The CDR3 runs from the conserved cysteine through the conserved F or W. A D gene is named only where the DNA matches it firmly. The size entry is marked missing in some rows and otherwise reads once, few, many or a size class.

cdr3_aa: CASSASSGGYWSEQYF
cdr3_nt: TGCGCCAGCAGTGCGTCAAGCGGGGGGTACTGGAGCGAGCAGTACTTC
d_call: TRBD2
v_call: TRBV10-2
clone_size: NA
j_call: TRBJ2-7

cdr3_aa: CASSTWTGSGNTIYF
cdr3_nt: TGTGCCAGCAGCACCTGGACAGGGAGTGGAAACACCATATATTTT
d_call: TRBD1
v_call: TRBV5-4
clone_size: NA
j_call: TRBJ1-3

cdr3_aa: CASSPGGEQFF
cdr3_nt: TGTGCCAGCAGCCCTGGAGGTGAGCAGTTCTTC
d_call: NA
v_call: TRBV3-1/TRBV3-2
clone_size: NA
j_call: TRBJ2-1

cdr3_aa: CASRQEDTQYF
cdr3_nt: TGTGCCAGCAGGCAGGAAGATACGCAGTATTTT
d_call: NA
v_call: TRBV5-1
clone_size: NA
j_call: TRBJ2-3

cdr3_aa: CASMTGGGNQPQHF
cdr3_nt: TGTGCCAGCATGACAGGGGGAGGCAATCAGCCCCAGCATTTT
d_call: TRBD1
v_call: TRBV6-5
clone_size: NA
j_call: TRBJ1-5

cdr3_aa: CASSQGDRITDTQYF
cdr3_nt: TGTGCCAGCAGCCAAGGGGACAGGATCACAGATACGCAGTATTTT
d_call: TRBD1
v_call: TRBV3-1/TRBV3-2
clone_size: few
j_call: TRBJ2-3

cdr3_aa: CASSPGTGGFSPLHF
cdr3_nt: TGTGCCAGCTCACCCGGGACAGGGGGCTTTTCACCCCTCCACTTT
d_call: TRBD1
v_call: TRBV18
clone_size: NA
j_call: TRBJ1-6

cdr3_aa: CASSGLTVANTGELFF
cdr3_nt: TGTGCCAGCAGTGGTTTGACAGTCGCGAACACCGGGGAGCTGTTTTTT
d_call: NA
v_call: TRBV25-1
clone_size: NA
j_call: TRBJ2-2

cdr3_aa: CASSRQINQPQHF
cdr3_nt: TGTGCCAGTAGTAGGCAGATTAATCAGCCCCAGCATTTT
d_call: NA
v_call: TRBV19
clone_size: NA
j_call: TRBJ1-5

cdr3_aa: CASSLGLGGLGEAFF
cdr3_nt: TGTGCCAGCAGCTTAGGTCTGGGGGGGCTAGGTGAAGCTTTCTTT
d_call: NA
v_call: TRBV7-2
clone_size: NA
j_call: TRBJ1-1

cdr3_aa: CATSDPTRLQETQYF
cdr3_nt: TGTGCCACCAGTGATCCCACTCGCTTACAAGAGACCCAGTACTTC
d_call: NA
v_call: TRBV24-1
clone_size: NA
j_call: TRBJ2-5

cdr3_aa: CASSESKWDSCNEKLFF
cdr3_nt: TGCGCCAGCAGTGAGTCGAAATGGGACAGCTGTAATGAAAAACTGTTTTTT
d_call: TRBD1
v_call: TRBV10-1
clone_size: NA
j_call: TRBJ1-4

cdr3_aa: CASSLQLGGAVQLFF
cdr3_nt: TGTGCCAGCAGCTTACAACTTGGGGGGGCCGTGCAGCTGTTTTTT
d_call: NA
v_call: TRBV7-8
clone_size: NA
j_call: TRBJ2-2

cdr3_aa: CASSIQAWGHTDTQYF
cdr3_nt: TGTGCCAGTAGTATTCAGGCGTGGGGGCACACAGATACGCAGTATTTT
d_call: NA
v_call: TRBV19
clone_size: few
j_call: TRBJ2-3

cdr3_aa: CAWRRRGLTGSHEQFF
cdr3_nt: TGTGCCTGGAGGCGAAGGGGGCTGACTGGTTCTCATGAGCAGTTCTTC
d_call: TRBD1
v_call: TRBV30
clone_size: once
j_call: TRBJ2-1

cdr3_aa: CASSFGGFGTEAFF
cdr3_nt: TGTGCCAGCAGCTTTGGAGGGTTCGGCACTGAAGCTTTCTTT
d_call: NA
v_call: TRBV5-4
clone_size: few
j_call: TRBJ1-1

cdr3_aa: CASSYSQGTDTQYF
cdr3_nt: TGTGCCAGCAGTTACTCGCAGGGAACAGATACGCAGTATTTT
d_call: NA
v_call: TRBV28
clone_size: NA
j_call: TRBJ2-3

cdr3_aa: CASSPALIAGPYNEQFF
cdr3_nt: TGTGCCAGCAGCCCTGCCCTCATAGCGGGACCCTACAATGAGCAGTTCTTC
d_call: TRBD2
v_call: TRBV7-8
clone_size: NA
j_call: TRBJ2-1

cdr3_aa: CASSLATRRRTEAFF
cdr3_nt: TGTGCCAGCAGCTTAGCGACCCGGAGGCGCACTGAAGCTTTCTTT
d_call: NA
v_call: TRBV7-9
clone_size: NA
j_call: TRBJ1-1

cdr3_aa: CASSQRLLSGDNEQFF
cdr3_nt: TGTGCCAGCAGCCAGAGACTTCTATCGGGGGACAATGAGCAGTTCTTC
d_call: NA
v_call: TRBV14
clone_size: once
j_call: TRBJ2-1

cdr3_aa: CASRGGRPSPGELFF
cdr3_nt: TGTGCCAGCCGGGGGGGGAGGCCCTCACCCGGGGAGCTGTTTTTT
d_call: TRBD2
v_call: TRBV28
clone_size: NA
j_call: TRBJ2-2

cdr3_aa: CASSQAGGRYGYTF
cdr3_nt: TGCGCCAGCAGCCAAGCTGGAGGGCGGTATGGCTACACCTTC
d_call: NA
v_call: TRBV4-3
clone_size: NA
j_call: TRBJ1-2

cdr3_aa: CASSAGQSYGYTF
cdr3_nt: TGTGCCAGCAGTGCTGGGCAGTCCTATGGCTACACCTTC
d_call: NA
v_call: TRBV2
clone_size: NA
j_call: TRBJ1-2

cdr3_aa: CASSFVTDTQYF
cdr3_nt: TGTGCCAGCAGCTTCGTGACAGATACGCAGTATTTT
d_call: NA
v_call: TRBV7-9
clone_size: once
j_call: TRBJ2-3

cdr3_aa: CASSRQPGGYNSPLHF
cdr3_nt: TGTGCCAGCAGCCGGCAACCGGGGGGCTATAATTCACCCCTCCACTTT
d_call: NA
v_call: TRBV7-9
clone_size: NA
j_call: TRBJ1-6

cdr3_aa: CASKVGLAGGRRETQYF
cdr3_nt: TGTGCCAGCAAAGTTGGACTAGCGGGGGGGCGACGGGAGACCCAGTACTTC
d_call: TRBD2
v_call: TRBV7-2
clone_size: NA
j_call: TRBJ2-5

cdr3_aa: CSVDDAADTQYF
cdr3_nt: TGCAGCGTTGACGACGCGGCAGATACGCAGTATTTT
d_call: NA
v_call: TRBV29-1
clone_size: NA
j_call: TRBJ2-3

cdr3_aa: CASSLTDTQYF
cdr3_nt: TGTGCCAGCAGTCTAACAGATACGCAGTATTTT
d_call: NA
v_call: TRBV25-1
clone_size: few
j_call: TRBJ2-3

cdr3_aa: CASSQDYPSNQPQHF
cdr3_nt: TGCGCCAGCAGCCAAGACTACCCTAGCAATCAGCCCCAGCATTTT
d_call: NA
v_call: TRBV4-3
clone_size: NA
j_call: TRBJ1-5

cdr3_aa: CASSSMGQGSNEQFF
cdr3_nt: TGTGCCAGCAGCTCAATGGGACAGGGAAGCAATGAGCAGTTCTTC
d_call: TRBD1
v_call: TRBV7-3
clone_size: NA
j_call: TRBJ2-1

cdr3_aa: CASSQALSEQFF
cdr3_nt: TGTGCCAGCAGCCAAGCGTTGAGTGAGCAGTTCTTC
d_call: NA
v_call: TRBV4-2
clone_size: NA
j_call: TRBJ2-1

cdr3_aa: CASSWGQTNTEAFF
cdr3_nt: TGTGCCAGCAGCTGGGGACAGACGAACACTGAAGCTTTCTTT
d_call: TRBD1
v_call: TRBV4-2
clone_size: NA
j_call: TRBJ1-1

cdr3_aa: CSGGTGTDTQYF
cdr3_nt: TGCAGCGGAGGAACGGGCACAGATACGCAGTATTTT
d_call: NA
v_call: TRBV29-1
clone_size: NA
j_call: TRBJ2-3

cdr3_aa: CATSERTGKIGQETQYF
cdr3_nt: TGTGCCACCAGTGAGAGGACAGGGAAGATCGGTCAAGAGACCCAGTACTTC
d_call: TRBD1
v_call: TRBV24-1
clone_size: NA
j_call: TRBJ2-5

cdr3_aa: CASSPKEANTGELFF
cdr3_nt: TGTGCCAGCAGCCCGAAAGAAGCCAACACCGGGGAGCTGTTTTTT
d_call: NA
v_call: TRBV7-3
clone_size: few
j_call: TRBJ2-2

cdr3_aa: CASSLDRGGEQYF
cdr3_nt: TGCGCCAGCAGCCTAGACCGAGGGGGCGAGCAGTACTTC
d_call: NA
v_call: TRBV5-1
clone_size: NA
j_call: TRBJ2-7

cdr3_aa: CASGLGRTNEKLFF
cdr3_nt: TGTGCCAGCGGGCTCGGGAGAACTAATGAAAAACTGTTTTTT
d_call: NA
v_call: TRBV7-9
clone_size: NA
j_call: TRBJ1-4